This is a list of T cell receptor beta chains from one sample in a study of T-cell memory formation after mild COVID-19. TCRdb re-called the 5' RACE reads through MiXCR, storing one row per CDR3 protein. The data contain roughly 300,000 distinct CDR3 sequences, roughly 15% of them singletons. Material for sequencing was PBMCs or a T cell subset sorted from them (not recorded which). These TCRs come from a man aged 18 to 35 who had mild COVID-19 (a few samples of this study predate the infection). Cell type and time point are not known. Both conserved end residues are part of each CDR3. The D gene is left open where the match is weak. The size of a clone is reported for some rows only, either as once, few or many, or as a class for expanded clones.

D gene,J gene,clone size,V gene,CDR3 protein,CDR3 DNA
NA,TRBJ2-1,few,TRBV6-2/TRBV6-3,CASSYATGSSYNEQFF,TGTGCCAGCAGTTACGCGACAGGTAGCTCCTACAATGAGCAGTTCTTC
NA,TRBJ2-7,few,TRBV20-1,CSARDPGQGSYEQYF,TGCAGTGCTAGAGATCCGGGGCAGGGGTCCTACGAGCAGTACTTC
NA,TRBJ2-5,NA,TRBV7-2,CASSLPLSKTQYF,TGTGCCAGCAGCTTGCCTTTATCGAAGACCCAGTACTTC
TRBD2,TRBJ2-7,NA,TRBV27,CASSPTPRGAYEQYF,TGTGCCAGCAGTCCCACCCCGCGGGGGGCCTACGAGCAGTACTTC
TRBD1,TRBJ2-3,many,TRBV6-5,CASRSDRGRTDTQYF,TGTGCCAGCAGATCGGACAGGGGTAGGACAGATACGCAGTATTTT
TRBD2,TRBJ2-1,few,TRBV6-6,CASSYSERGGWNEQFF,TGTGCCAGCAGTTACTCAGAGCGGGGGGGTTGGAATGAGCAGTTCTTC
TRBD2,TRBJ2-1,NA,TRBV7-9,CASSMGLALNEQFF,TGTGCCAGCAGTATGGGACTAGCTCTAAATGAGCAGTTCTTC
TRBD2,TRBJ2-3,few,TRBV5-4,CASSFRGGAIDTQYF,TGTGCCAGCAGCTTCCGCGGGGGGGCCATAGATACGCAGTATTTT
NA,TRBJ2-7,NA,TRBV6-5,CASSYGQHYEQYF,TGTGCCAGCAGTTACGGGCAGCACTACGAGCAGTACTTC
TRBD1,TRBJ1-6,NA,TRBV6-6,CASSKGQGAGSPLHF,TGTGCCAGCAGTAAAGGACAGGGGGCGGGTTCACCCCTCCACTTT
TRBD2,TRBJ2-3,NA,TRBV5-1,CASSLGLAATTSTDTQYF,TGCGCCAGCAGCTTGGGACTAGCGGCGACCACTAGCACAGATACGCAGTATTTT
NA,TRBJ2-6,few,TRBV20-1,CSARARGDIRNSGANVLTF,TGCAGTGCTAGAGCTCGAGGGGACATTCGAAACTCTGGGGCCAACGTCCTGACTTTC
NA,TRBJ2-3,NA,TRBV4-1,CASSRLGTTDTQYF,TGCGCCAGCAGCCGACTAGGAACCACAGATACGCAGTATTTT
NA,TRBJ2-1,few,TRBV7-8,CASSQPRVSYNEQFF,TGTGCCAGCAGCCAACCCCGGGTTAGCTACAATGAGCAGTTCTTC
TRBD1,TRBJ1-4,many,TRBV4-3,CASSALGTDEKLFF,TGCGCCAGCAGCGCCTTAGGGACAGACGAAAAACTGTTTTTT
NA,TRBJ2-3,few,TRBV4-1,CASSQSPGSPADTQYF,TGCGCCAGCAGCCAATCTCCGGGTAGCCCCGCAGATACGCAGTATTTT
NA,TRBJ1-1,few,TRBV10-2,CASRDGAPAFF,TGCGCCAGCAGGGACGGCGCCCCGGCTTTCTTT
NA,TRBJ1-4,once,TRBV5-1,CASRLGGAEKLFF,TGCGCCAGCAGGCTGGGGGGCGCGGAAAAACTGTTTTTT
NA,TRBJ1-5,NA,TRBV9,CASSAPPSNQPQHF,TGTGCCAGCAGCGCCCCCCCAAGCAATCAGCCCCAGCATTTT
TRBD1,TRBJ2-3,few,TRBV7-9,CASSLRTGAYADTQYF,TGTGCCAGCAGTTTACGGACAGGGGCTTATGCAGATACGCAGTATTTT
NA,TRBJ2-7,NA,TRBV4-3,CASSQDRRGRFEQYF,TGCGCCAGCAGCCAAGATCGGAGGGGGCGGTTCGAGCAGTACTTC
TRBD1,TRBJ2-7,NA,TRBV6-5,CASGPGQYYEQYF,TGTGCCAGCGGACCGGGACAGTACTACGAGCAGTACTTC
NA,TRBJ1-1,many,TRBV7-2,CASSPGWGVPAFF,TGTGCCAGCAGCCCCGGCTGGGGGGTTCCTGCTTTCTTT
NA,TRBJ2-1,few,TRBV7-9,CASSPWVGGTYNEQFF,TGTGCCAGCAGCCCTTGGGTAGGAGGGACCTACAATGAGCAGTTCTTC
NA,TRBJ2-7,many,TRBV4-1,CASSQGFHEQYF,TGCGCCAGCAGCCAAGGTTTCCACGAGCAGTACTTC
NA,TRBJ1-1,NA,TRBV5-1,CASSFDWGNTEAFF,TGCGCCAGCAGCTTCGATTGGGGGAACACTGAAGCTTTCTTT
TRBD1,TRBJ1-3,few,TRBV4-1,CASSPRGQDSYSGNTIYF,TGCGCCAGCAGCCCACGAGGACAGGACTCATATTCTGGAAACACCATATATTTT
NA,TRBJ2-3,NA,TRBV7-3,CASSSNSGGADTQYF,TGTGCCAGCAGCTCAAACTCGGGGGGCGCAGATACGCAGTATTTT
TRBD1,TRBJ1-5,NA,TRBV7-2,CASSTHRGLHQPQHF,TGTGCCAGCAGCACACACAGGGGGCTCCATCAGCCCCAGCATTTT
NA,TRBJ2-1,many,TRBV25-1,CASSGANEQFF,TGTGCCAGCAGTGGGGCCAATGAGCAGTTCTTC
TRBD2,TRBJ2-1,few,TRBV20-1,CSARTGTRGGEQFF,TGCAGTGCTAGAACCGGGACTAGGGGGGGTGAGCAGTTCTTC
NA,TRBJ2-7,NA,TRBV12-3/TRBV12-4,CASSLSGFYYEQYF,TGTGCCAGCAGTTTATCGGGGTTCTACTACGAGCAGTACTTC
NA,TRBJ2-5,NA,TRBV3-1,CASGTEFQETQYF,TGTGCCAGCGGGACTGAATTCCAAGAGACCCAGTACTTC
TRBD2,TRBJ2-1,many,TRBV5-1,CASSLASGSYNEQFF,TGCGCCAGCAGCTTGGCTAGCGGTTCCTACAATGAGCAGTTCTTC
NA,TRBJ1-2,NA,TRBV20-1,CSARAWGNRLGYTF,TGCAGTGCTAGAGCTTGGGGAAATCGCCTAGGCTACACCTTC
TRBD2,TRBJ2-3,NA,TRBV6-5,CASSYRVAGLADTQYF,TGTGCCAGCAGTTACCGAGTAGCGGGGTTAGCAGATACGCAGTATTTT
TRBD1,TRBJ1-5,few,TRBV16,CASSLGTGSSNQPQHF,TGTGCCAGCAGCCTAGGGACAGGGTCCAGCAATCAGCCCCAGCATTTT
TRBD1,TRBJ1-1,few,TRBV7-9,CASSSRQGVSTEAFF,TGTGCCAGCAGCTCCCGACAGGGGGTTAGCACTGAAGCTTTCTTT
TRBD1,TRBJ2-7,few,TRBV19,CASSSRDRGRAEQYF,TGTGCCAGTAGTTCCCGGGACAGGGGGCGAGCCGAGCAGTACTTC
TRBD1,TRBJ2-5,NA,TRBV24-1,CATSDPWTGRGETQYF,TGTGCCACCAGTGATCCGTGGACAGGGAGAGGAGAGACCCAGTACTTC
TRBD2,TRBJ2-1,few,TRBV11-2,CASGPLAGGFNEQFF,TGTGCCAGCGGCCCACTAGCGGGGGGATTCAATGAGCAGTTCTTC
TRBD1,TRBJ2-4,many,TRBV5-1,CASSSGTGGNIQYF,TGCGCCAGCAGCTCCGGGACAGGGGGGAACATTCAGTACTTC
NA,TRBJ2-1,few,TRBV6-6,CASSPNNEQFF,TGTGCCAGCAGTCCTAACAATGAGCAGTTCTTC
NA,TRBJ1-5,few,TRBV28,CASKGNQPQHF,TGTGCCAGCAAAGGGAATCAGCCCCAGCATTTT
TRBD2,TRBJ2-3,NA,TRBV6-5,CASSYGASGGDTQYF,TGTGCCAGCAGTTACGGCGCTAGCGGGGGGGATACGCAGTATTTT
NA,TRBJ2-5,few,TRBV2,CASSVDSQETQYF,TGTGCCAGCAGTGTCGACAGCCAAGAGACCCAGTACTTC
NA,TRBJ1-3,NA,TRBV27,CASSLFGGGNTIYF,TGTGCCAGCAGTTTATTTGGGGGCGGAAACACCATATATTTT